This section outlines one TCR beta chain sequence together with its context. The V gene end was trimmed by 4 bases and the J gene end by 5 bases; junction bases not matched to a gene: 8. The length of the CDR3 is 14 residues. Germline assignment: CDR1 SNHLY and CDR2 FYNNEI. The record originates from a study of technical replicates of blood from a handful of donors. The method was immunoSEQ multiplex PCR; TCRdb's version includes in-frame clones alone and lacks a portion of them. The table has about 100,000 clones, roughly 95% seen once. Specimen: T cells isolated from PBMCs. The receptor was isolated from a human donor in good health. J is TRBJ2-7 and V is TRBV2, with 7 bases matching TRBD1. In DNA, the CDR3 is TGTGCCAGCAGTGCTAGGTGGACAGGCAACGAGCAGTACTTC. This gives the protein CASSARWTGNEQYF.